This T cell receptor beta chain emerged from a study of patients and donors after allogeneic stem cell transplantation. V was pared by 6 bases and J by 4 bases, with 7 bases of the junction left unmatched. The CDR3 runs to 17 residues. From the RT-PCR reads, TCRdb called clonotypes with MiXCR, one entry per CDR3 protein. The sample holds more than 850,000 distinct CDR3 sequences; around 17% are singletons and the top ten take 5.5% to 6.5%. This clonotype has a handful of counts. This chain uses TRBV12-3 or TRBV12-4 with TRBJ2-3; TRBD2 matches 16 bases. The TCR comes from a human donor who was either an allogeneic HSCT recipient or a stem cell or donor lymphocyte infusion donor (not recorded which). It is not recorded whose cells these are; they may come from a transplant donor. What was sequenced was blood, either unsorted or a sorted T cell fraction (not recorded which). As DNA, the CDR3 is TGTGCCAGCAGCCCGGGACTAGCGGGGGGGCGTGCAGATACGCAGTATTTT. Protein product: CASSPGLAGGRADTQYF.